This T cell receptor (beta chain) was sequenced in a study of blood T cell repertoires in COVID-19 (TCRdb year 2020). At the level of the whole study: Samples covering the acute and convalescent phases of COVID-19 were provided by collaborators in the United States, Italy and Spain. Sample metadata almost always included a de-identified subject ID, COVID-19 status, age in years and sex. The repertoires were released in a freely available public database meant as a resource for research on the immune response to SARS-CoV-2. Deeply sampled blood TCRbeta repertoires from subjects exposed to, actively infected with, or recovered from COVID-19 were included in the dataset. The prospective study material was composed of cDNA or gDNA derived from T cells, B-cell-depleted T cells, or PBMCs. Where available, HLA class I and class II types were obtained from metadata supplied by the sample provider rather than from assay-based typing. The samples were drawn from two sources: the first 160 participants of the ongoing ImmuneRACE study, and over 950 subjects contributed by 6 global collaborators.

What the study reported, not specific to this receptor: The amount of clinical and demographic metadata varied by source and participant and was provided uncurated.

Points on this clone: The clone's antigen remains unknown. Per-base quality was not reported, and no clone a single base away is much larger than it.

TCRbeta CDR3 regions were amplified from genomic DNA by means of the immunoSEQ Assay, a bias-controlled multiplex PCR. The authors' analysis ran thus. Within the assay, amplification of reference gene primers was used to estimate how many nucleated cells each sample contained. To quantify the absolute abundance of each unique TCRbeta CDR3 rearrangement, sequence reads were collapsed and filtered. For each sample, productive Simpson clonality was calculated as the square root of Simpson's diversity index over productive rearrangements. The clones in this table, taken by TCRdb from immuneACCESS, are in-frame only. Not every clone is retained; where verified, under half of the shortfall comes from an unresolved V gene, and the cause of the rest is unknown. V and J calls and clone size are copied from that table; D and trimming were computed from the DNA. A total of roughly 270,000 clones appear in this sample, roughly 85% of them only once. 2% to 3% of the sample is in the top ten clones.

Participants in the prospective study were enrolled through a virtual design, were aged roughly 18 to 90 years, and lived in 20 to 30 United States geographic areas. In the prospective study, cohorts were assigned on the basis of participant-reported clinical history obtained from a screening survey and a study questionnaire. ImmuneRACE Cohort 3 recovered participants were defined by two consecutive negative NP/OP PCR tests, healthcare professional clearance, or symptom resolution. In the prospective study, whole blood, serum and a nasopharyngeal or oropharyngeal swab were collected from each participant by mobile phlebotomists. Participants in the prospective study had the option to provide additional blood draws and questionnaires over a roughly 2-month period. Blood samples from the prospective study were shipped frozen or at room temperature prior to DNA extraction. The CDR3 starts with the cysteine, ends with the phenylalanine, and has 15 residues. CDR3 DNA only is kept here, 45 bases in frame from base 1. Deletion took 0 bases off V and 3 bases off J, with a span of 12 bases between the germline ends. CDR1 and CDR2 are drawn from the germline V gene: MGHRA, YSYEKL.

The sequence is built from TRBV4-1 and TRBJ2-7, and the D gene may be TRBD2, 6 bases matching. Source material: PBMCs or T cells enriched from blood (not recorded which). The sequence came from a woman between 50 and 59 years old who had recovered from COVID-19. The CDR3 corresponds to CASSQEERVIYEQYF. The DNA reads as follows: TGCGCCAGCAGCCAAGAGGAGCGGGTAATCTACGAGCAGTACTTC.